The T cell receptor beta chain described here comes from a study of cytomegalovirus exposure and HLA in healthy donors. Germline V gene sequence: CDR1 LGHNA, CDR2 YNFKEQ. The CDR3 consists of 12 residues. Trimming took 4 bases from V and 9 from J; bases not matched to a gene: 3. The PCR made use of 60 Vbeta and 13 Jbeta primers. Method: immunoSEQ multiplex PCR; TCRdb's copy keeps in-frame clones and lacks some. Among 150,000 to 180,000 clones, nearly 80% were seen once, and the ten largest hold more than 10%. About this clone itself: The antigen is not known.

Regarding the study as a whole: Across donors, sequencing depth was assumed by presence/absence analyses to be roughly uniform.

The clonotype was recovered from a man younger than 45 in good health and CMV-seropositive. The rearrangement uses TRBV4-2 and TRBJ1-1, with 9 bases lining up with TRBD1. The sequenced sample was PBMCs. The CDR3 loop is CASSPTGGKAFF. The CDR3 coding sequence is TGTGCCAGCAGCCCTACAGGGGGCAAAGCTTTCTTT.